These 3 T cell receptor beta chains were all obtained from the same sample, sequenced in a study of blood T cells in healthy people across ages. With a J-beta primer mix and a sample-barcoded 5' primer, a second PCR ran roughly 7 to 11 cycles. One entry per CDR3 protein, called by TCRdb with MiXCR from the 5' RACE reads. In the table there are 450,000 to 700,000 distinct CDR3 sequences, roughly a quarter of which are singletons. Material: blood. All receptors derive from a woman aged 70-85 years in good health.

This clonotype came up a few times. The V and J genes are TRBV27 and TRBJ1-4; the D is unclear. The germline V gene encodes CDR1 MNHEY and CDR2 SMNVEV (reference sequence). The V gene lost 4 bases and the J gene lost 8 bases, with 17 bases spanning the gap. The CDR3 has 15 amino acids. The CDR3 nucleotides read TGTGCCAGCAGTTCGTTATATGGGGTAGGGGAAAAACTGTTTTTT. The encoded protein is CASSSLYGVGEKLFF.

V is TRBV7-2 and J is TRBJ1-4, with TRBD1 as a possible D gene (5 bases). CDR3 length: 16 amino acids. Germline assignment: CDR1 SGHTA and CDR2 FQGNSA. V was clipped by 1 base and J by 5 bases, with 14 bases between them. CDR3 residues: CASSLGAGSGNEKLFF. The CDR3 DNA is TGTGCCAGCAGCTTAGGGGCAGGGTCCGGGAATGAAAAACTGTTTTTT.

CDR3 in amino acids: CSVGLAGHYEQYF. CDR3 coding DNA: TGCAGCGTTGGCCTAGCGGGGCACTACGAGCAGTACTTC. The chain combines TRBV29-1 with TRBJ2-7; the match to TRBD2 covers 9 bases. V gave up 4 bases and J gave up 3 bases; unmatched junction bases: 4. CDR1 is SQVTM and CDR2 is ANQGSEA in the germline V gene. CDR3 length equals 13 residues.